Below, 8 T cell receptor beta chains from the same sample are listed, as sequenced in a study of T cell responses to AZD1222 COVID-19 vaccine. Only in-frame clones appear in the TCRdb table, and some are missing; sequencing was by immunoSEQ multiplex PCR. The profile shows some 150,000 clones, roughly nine tenths of them singletons. The specimen comprised peripheral blood, sampled on day 0 of AZD1222 vaccination. These receptors were collected from an adult in good health.

The V gene is TRBV2, the J gene TRBJ1-5; D call uncertain. Germline lookup yields CDR1 SNHLY and CDR2 FYNNEI. CDR3 size: 14 residues. V lost 4 bases to trimming and J lost 1 base, with 8 bases between them. The CDR3 reads CASSVLMSNQPQHF. The CDR3, as DNA: TGTGCCAGCAGTGTGCTGATGAGCAATCAGCCCCAGCATTTT.

The chain couples TRBV7-9 to TRBJ2-1; possibly TRBD2 for D (7 bases). The CDR3 sequence is 16 residues long. Per the germline V gene, CDR1 is SEHNR and CDR2 is FQNEAQ (reference sequence). V was trimmed by 5 bases and J by 4 bases, leaving 18 bases between them. Here the CDR3 DNA reads TGTGCCAGCAGCCCATCGGGGGGCCCTCGGTACAATGAGCAGTTCTTC. Residues: CASSPSGGPRYNEQFF.

The chain recombines TRBV7-9 with TRBJ2-6, with a possible D match to TRBD2 (5 bases). The germline gives CDR1 SEHNR, CDR2 FQNEAQ (reference sequence). The CDR3 length is 18 residues. The V and J ends lost 4 bases and 1 base respectively, with 17 bases between them. Written as DNA, the CDR3 is TGTGCCAGCAGCTCCCCCTGGGGAGCAGCTTCTGGGGCCAACGTCCTGACTTTC. It translates to CASSSPWGAASGANVLTF.

The chain is built from TRBV27 and TRBJ1-5, with no clear D. The CDR3 spans 14 residues. The germline CDR1 and CDR2 sequences are MNHEY and SMNVEV (reference sequence). V gave up 6 bases and J gave up 3 bases, with 12 bases separating them. CDR3 loop: CASRPGPTNQPQHF. The CDR3 nucleotides are TGTGCCAGCAGGCCCGGGCCTACCAATCAGCCCCAGCATTTT.

J is TRBJ1-1 and V is TRBV5-4; weak D call: TRBD1 (6 bases). Between the trimmed V and J ends, which lost 0 bases and 5 bases, there was a span of 14 bases. Looked up from germline, CDR1 is SGHNT and CDR2 is YYREEE (reference sequence). The CDR3 runs to 15 residues. Here the CDR3 DNA reads TGTGCCAGCAGCTTGGAGTTGGGGGCGCGAACTGAAGCTTTCTTT. Encoded protein: CASSLELGARTEAFF.

The rearrangement uses TRBV18 and TRBJ1-1, with D perhaps matching TRBD1 (5 bases). V was clipped by 0 bases and J by 5 bases, with 13 bases between them. CDR3 length: 15 residues. From germline, CDR1 is KGHSH and CDR2 LQKENI. The CDR3 sequence is CASSPPYQGGTEAFF. The CDR3 region has the DNA TGTGCCAGCTCACCACCATATCAGGGAGGTACTGAAGCTTTCTTT.

The chain joins TRBV6-5 to TRBJ1-2, with no clear D. Germline CDR1 MNHEY, CDR2 SVGAGI. V was pared by 5 bases and J by 5 bases, with 12 bases between. This CDR3 is built from 13 residues. The CDR3: CASSRPQGYGYTF. The CDR3, as DNA: TGTGCCAGCAGTCGGCCTCAAGGGTATGGCTACACCTTC.

The chain has TRBV6-5 and TRBJ1-6, with unresolved D. There are 14 residues in the CDR3. The germline V and J ends were trimmed by 7 bases and 4 bases, with 11 bases remaining between them. CDR1 MNHEY and CDR2 SVGAGI come from the germline V gene. CDR3 sequence (DNA): TGTGCCAGCACCCTGGGAGGTTATAATTCACCCCTCCACTTT. This translates into CASTLGGYNSPLHF.